A selection of T cell receptor beta chains follows, all from one sample in a study of beta chain features in type 1 diabetes. The assay was immunoSEQ multiplex PCR, and TCRdb's table has in-frame clones only and misses some. This sample has a few hundred thousand clones, with around a fifth found just once. The specimen sequenced was naive CD4+ T cells from blood. The receptor set was obtained from a woman aged 18-29 years in good health. The CDR3 runs from the conserved cysteine through the conserved F or W.

TRBV6-1	TRBJ2-1	CATQGGTYNEQFF
TRBV11-3	TRBJ2-5	CASSTTGEETQYF
TRBV7-9	TRBJ1-2	CASSTQAIPPNRRTF
TRBV27	TRBJ2-2	CASSFGRLTGELFF
TRBV7-2	TRBJ2-5	CASTLIVSLVQETQYF
TRBV4-3	TRBJ2-5	CASSQGQWQETQYF
TRBV29-1	TRBJ1-1	CSVERGDMNTEAFF
TRBV2	TRBJ1-5	CATGREGNQPQHF
TRBV23-1	TRBJ1-3	CASSHRNTIYF
TRBV5-1	TRBJ2-1	CASSLGSSGGLGEQFF